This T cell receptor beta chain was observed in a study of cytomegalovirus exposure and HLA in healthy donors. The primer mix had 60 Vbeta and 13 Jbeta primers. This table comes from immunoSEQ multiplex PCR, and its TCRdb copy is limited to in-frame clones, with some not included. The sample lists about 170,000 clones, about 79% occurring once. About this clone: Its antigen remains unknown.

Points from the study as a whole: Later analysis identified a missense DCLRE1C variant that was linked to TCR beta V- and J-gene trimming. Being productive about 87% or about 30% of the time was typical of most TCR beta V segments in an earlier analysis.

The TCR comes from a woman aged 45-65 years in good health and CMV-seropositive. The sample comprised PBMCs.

The CDR3 DNA follows: TGTGCCAGCAGCTTCGACAGAGCCAAAAACATTCAGTACTTC. It is translated as CASSFDRAKNIQYF. The chain couples TRBV5-4 to TRBJ2-4; D perhaps matches TRBD1 (5 bases). V was pared by 2 bases and J by 0 bases, with 6 bases between. The CDR3 loop spans 14 amino acids. CDR1 SGHNT and CDR2 YYREEE come from the germline V gene (reference sequence).